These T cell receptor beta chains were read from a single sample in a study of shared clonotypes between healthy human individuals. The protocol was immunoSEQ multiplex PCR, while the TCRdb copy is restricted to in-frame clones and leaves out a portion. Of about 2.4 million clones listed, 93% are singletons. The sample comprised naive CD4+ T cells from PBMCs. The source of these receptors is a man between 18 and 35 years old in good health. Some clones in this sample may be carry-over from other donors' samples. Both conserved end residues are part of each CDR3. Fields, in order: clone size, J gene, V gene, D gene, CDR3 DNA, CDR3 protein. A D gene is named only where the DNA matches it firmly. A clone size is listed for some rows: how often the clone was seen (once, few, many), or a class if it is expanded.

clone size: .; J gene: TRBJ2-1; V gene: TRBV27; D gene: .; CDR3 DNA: TGTGCCAGCAGGCGGGCGGGACTTAGTAATGAGCAGTTCTTC; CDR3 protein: CASRRAGLSNEQFF
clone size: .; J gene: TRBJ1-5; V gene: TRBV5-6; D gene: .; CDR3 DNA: TGTGCCAGCAGCTGGGGCCGGGGGAGCAATCAGCCCCAGCATTTT; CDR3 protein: CASSWGRGSNQPQHF
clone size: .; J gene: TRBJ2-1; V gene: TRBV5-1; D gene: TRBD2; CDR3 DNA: TGCGCCAGCTTCGTAGCGGGAGGGCTCACCAATGAGCAGTTCTTC; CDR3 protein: CASFVAGGLTNEQFF
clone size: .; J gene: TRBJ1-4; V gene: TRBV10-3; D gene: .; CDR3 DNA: TGTGCCTCCCAAGGGGATGAAAAACTGTTTTTT; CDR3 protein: CASQGDEKLFF
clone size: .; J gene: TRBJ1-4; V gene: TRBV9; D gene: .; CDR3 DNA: TGTGCCAGCAGCTACGGGCGGGAAGAAAAACTGTTTTTT; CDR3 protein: CASSYGREEKLFF
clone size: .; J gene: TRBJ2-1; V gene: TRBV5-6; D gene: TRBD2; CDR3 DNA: TGTGCCAGCAGCTTGGTGGTTGGGAGGGCCGATGAGCAGTTCTTC; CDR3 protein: CASSLVVGRADEQFF
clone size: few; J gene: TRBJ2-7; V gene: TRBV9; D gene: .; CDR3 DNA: TGTGCCAGCAGCGTAGGGGGGAGCTCCTACGAGCAGTACTTC; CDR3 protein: CASSVGGSSYEQYF
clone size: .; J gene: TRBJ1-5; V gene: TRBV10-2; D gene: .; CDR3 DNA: TGCGCCAGCCGACGGGGCCTAAATGGGGATCAGCCCCAGCATTTT; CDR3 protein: CASRRGLNGDQPQHF
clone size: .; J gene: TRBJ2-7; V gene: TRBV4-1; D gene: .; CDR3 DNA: TGCGCCAGCAGCCAAGGTTTTCTACCGGACAGCCTTCGGGAGCAGTACTTC; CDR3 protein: CASSQGFLPDSLREQYF
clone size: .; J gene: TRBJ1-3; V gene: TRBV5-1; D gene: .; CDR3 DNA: TGCGCCAGCAGCCCGAGTGGGGGTCCGAGCTCTGGAAACACCATATATTTT; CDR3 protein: CASSPSGGPSSGNTIYF
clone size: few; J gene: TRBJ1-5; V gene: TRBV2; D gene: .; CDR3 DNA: TGTGCCAGCAGTCAGGACCGTCTGAAGGCAATGGGTAATCAGCCCCAGCATTTT; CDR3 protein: CASSQDRLKAMGNQPQHF
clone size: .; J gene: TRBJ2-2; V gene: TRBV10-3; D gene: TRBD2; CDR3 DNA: TGTGCCATCGGACTAGCAACCGGGGAGCTGTTTTTT; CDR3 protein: CAIGLATGELFF
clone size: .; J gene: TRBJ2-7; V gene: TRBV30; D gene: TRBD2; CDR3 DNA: TGTGCCTGGAAAGTCCCGGGACTAGCGGGAGACGAGCAGTACTTC; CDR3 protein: CAWKVPGLAGDEQYF
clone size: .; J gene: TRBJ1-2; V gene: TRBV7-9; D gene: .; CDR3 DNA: TGTGCCAGCAGCTTAGGGGGGTCGGCTGGCTATGGCTACACCTTC; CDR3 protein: CASSLGGSAGYGYTF
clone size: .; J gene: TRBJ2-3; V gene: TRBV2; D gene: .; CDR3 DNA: TGTGCCAGCAGTGAAAGGGGATTAAGGGATACGCAGTATTTT; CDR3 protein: CASSERGLRDTQYF
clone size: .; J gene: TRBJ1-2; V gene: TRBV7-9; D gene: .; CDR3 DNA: TGTGCCAGCAGCCCCCCGCAGGGCCTCTACACCTTC; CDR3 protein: CASSPPQGLYTF
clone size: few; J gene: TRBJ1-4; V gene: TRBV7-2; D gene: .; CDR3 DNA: TGTGCCAGCAGCTTAGTGGGGTCAGGGATGTTTTTT; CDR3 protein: CASSLVGSGMFF
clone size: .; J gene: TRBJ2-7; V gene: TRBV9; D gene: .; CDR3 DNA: TGTGCCAGCAGCGTAGAGGGCGGGCCCTACGAGCAGTACTTC; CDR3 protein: CASSVEGGPYEQYF
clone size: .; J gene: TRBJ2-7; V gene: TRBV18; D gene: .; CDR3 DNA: TGTGCCAGCTCACCCACTTTGGGCGGGTCTTTGGACGAGCAGTACTTC; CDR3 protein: CASSPTLGGSLDEQYF
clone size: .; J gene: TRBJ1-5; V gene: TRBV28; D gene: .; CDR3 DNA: TGTGCCAGCAGTTTGGTCAGGGTCGGGCCCCAGCATTTT; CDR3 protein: CASSLVRVGPQHF
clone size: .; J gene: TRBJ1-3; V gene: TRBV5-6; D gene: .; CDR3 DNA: TGTGCCAGCAGCTTGGGGCCAGGCTCTGGAAACACCATATATTTT; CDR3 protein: CASSLGPGSGNTIYF
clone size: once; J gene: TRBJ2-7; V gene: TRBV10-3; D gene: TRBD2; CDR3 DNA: TGTGCCATCAGGGTAAAGCGGGAGCTCCACGAGCAGTACTTC; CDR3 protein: CAIRVKRELHEQYF
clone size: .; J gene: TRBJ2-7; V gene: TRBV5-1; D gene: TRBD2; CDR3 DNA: TGCGCCAGCAGCTTTGGAACTAGCGGGGCCTACGAGCAGTACTTC; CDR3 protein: CASSFGTSGAYEQYF
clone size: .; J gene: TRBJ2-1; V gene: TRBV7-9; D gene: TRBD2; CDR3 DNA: TGTGCCAGCAGTTTAACTAGCGGGTTGGGGCACGGCAATGAGCAGTTCTTC; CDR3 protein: CASSLTSGLGHGNEQFF
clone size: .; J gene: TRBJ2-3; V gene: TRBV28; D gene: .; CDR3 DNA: TGTGCCAGCAGTTTATTCCCGTTTGAGGGGAGGAAGGGGATTGGGCAGTATTTT; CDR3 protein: CASSLFPFEGRKGIGQYF
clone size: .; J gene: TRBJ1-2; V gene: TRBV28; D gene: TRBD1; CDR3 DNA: TGTGCCAGCAGTCCAGTTGCGGGACAGACATTATCCTATGGCTACACCTTC; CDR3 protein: CASSPVAGQTLSYGYTF
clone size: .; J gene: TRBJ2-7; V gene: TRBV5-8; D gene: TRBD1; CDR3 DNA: TGTGCCAGCAGCTTGTCCAGGGGGTGGCTATTTTACGAGCAGTACTTC; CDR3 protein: CASSLSRGWLFYEQYF
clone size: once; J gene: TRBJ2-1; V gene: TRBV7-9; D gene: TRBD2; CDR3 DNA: TGTGCCAGCAGCTCGGGACTAGCGGGAGCGTTCCACAATGAGCAGTTCTTC; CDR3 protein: CASSSGLAGAFHNEQFF
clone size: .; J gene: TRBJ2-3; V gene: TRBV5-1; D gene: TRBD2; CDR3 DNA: TGCGCCAGCAGAACGGGGGCGACTAGCGGTGGCACAGATACGCAGTATTTT; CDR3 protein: CASRTGATSGGTDTQYF
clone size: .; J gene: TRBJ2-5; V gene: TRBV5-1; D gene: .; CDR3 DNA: TGCGCCAGCTTCAGGAATAAACAAGAGACCCAGTACTTC; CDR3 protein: CASFRNKQETQYF
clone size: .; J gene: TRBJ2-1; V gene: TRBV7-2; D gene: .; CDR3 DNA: TGTGCCAGCAGCTTAAGTTTCGGGGCGAACAATGAGCAGTTCTTC; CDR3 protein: CASSLSFGANNEQFF
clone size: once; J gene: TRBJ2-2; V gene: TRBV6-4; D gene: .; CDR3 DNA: TGTGCCAGCAGCCTTTTGGGAACCGGGGAGCTGTTTTTT; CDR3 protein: CASSLLGTGELFF
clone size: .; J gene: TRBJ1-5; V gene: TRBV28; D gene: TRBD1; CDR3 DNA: TGTGCCAGCATCAACCGTTTGGGACAGGGTTCTCAGCCCCAGCATTTT; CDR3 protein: CASINRLGQGSQPQHF
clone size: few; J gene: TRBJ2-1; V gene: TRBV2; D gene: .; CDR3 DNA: TGTGCCAGCAGTGACCCCCAAGAGGTCAATGAGCAGTTCTTC; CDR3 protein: CASSDPQEVNEQFF
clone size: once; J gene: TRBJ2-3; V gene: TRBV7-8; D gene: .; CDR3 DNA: TGTGCCAGCAGCTTAGTTGGAGTGGATACGCAGTATTTT; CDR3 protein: CASSLVGVDTQYF
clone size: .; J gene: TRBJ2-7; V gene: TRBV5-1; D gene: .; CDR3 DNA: TGCGCCAGCAGCTTGGACCGCGCAGGGTACGAGCAGTACTTC; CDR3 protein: CASSLDRAGYEQYF
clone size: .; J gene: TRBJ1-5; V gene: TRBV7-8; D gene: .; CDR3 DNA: TGTGCCAGCAGCTTAGCAGGTCGGGCGGGGGGCGGCCAGCCCCAGCATTTT; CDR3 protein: CASSLAGRAGGGQPQHF
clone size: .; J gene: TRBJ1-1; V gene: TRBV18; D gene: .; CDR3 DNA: TGTGCCAGCTCACCAAGCCAACCGGATCTGGGTTTCGGTGAAGCTTTCTTT; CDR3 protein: CASSPSQPDLGFGEAFF
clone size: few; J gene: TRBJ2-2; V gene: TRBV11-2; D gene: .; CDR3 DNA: TGTGCCAGCAGCTTATGGGGTGTCGGGGAGCTGTTTTTT; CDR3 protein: CASSLWGVGELFF
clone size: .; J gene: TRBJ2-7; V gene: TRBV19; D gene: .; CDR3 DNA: TGTGCCAGTAGTATACAGGGACCGACCTACGAGCAGTACTTC; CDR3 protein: CASSIQGPTYEQYF
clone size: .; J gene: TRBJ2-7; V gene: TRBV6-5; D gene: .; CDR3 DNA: TGTGCCAGCAGTAGCTGGGTGTACGAGCAGTACTTC; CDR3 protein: CASSSWVYEQYF
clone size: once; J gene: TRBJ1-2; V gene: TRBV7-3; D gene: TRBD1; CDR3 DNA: TGTGCCAGCAGCCCCGGGACAGGGGAATTTGGTGGCTACACCTTC; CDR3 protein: CASSPGTGEFGGYTF
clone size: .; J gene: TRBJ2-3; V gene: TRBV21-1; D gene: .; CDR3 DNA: TGTGCCAGCAGCAAAGAAAAATCGAGACTAGCGGCCGTCACAGATACGCAGTATTTT; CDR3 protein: CASSKEKSRLAAVTDTQYF
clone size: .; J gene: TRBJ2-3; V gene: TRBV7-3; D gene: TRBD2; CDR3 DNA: TGTGCCAGCAGCTTAACATGGACTAGCGGGAGAGATACGCAGTATTTT; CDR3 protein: CASSLTWTSGRDTQYF
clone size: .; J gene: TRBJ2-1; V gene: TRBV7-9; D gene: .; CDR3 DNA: TGTGCCAGCAGCTTTGTCAGGGATATTGACAATGAGCAGTTCTTC; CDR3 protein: CASSFVRDIDNEQFF
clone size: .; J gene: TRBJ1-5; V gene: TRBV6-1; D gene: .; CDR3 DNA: TGTGCCAGCAGTGAAGCGAGAAATCAGCCCCAGCATTTT; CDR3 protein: CASSEARNQPQHF